The next 28 T cell receptor beta chains were all read from a single sample in a study of OX40 agonist ivuxolimab in advanced cancers. Sequencing used immunoSEQ multiplex PCR; TCRdb keeps in-frame clones, though not all of them. The table lists 45,000 to 55,000 clones, 88% of them singletons. The sample here was CD4+ or CD8+ T cells sorted from blood, taken in a trial of the OX40 agonist ivuxolimab. These receptors came from an adult with an advanced solid tumor such as melanoma, head and neck, liver or kidney cancer.

The chain couples TRBV9 to TRBJ2-5; D is possibly TRBD1 or TRBD2 (5 bases each). The CDR3 runs 14 residues. The germline V and J ends were trimmed by 3 bases and 5 bases, with 14 bases remaining between them. Germline V gene data show CDR1 as SGDLS and CDR2 as YYNGEE. This CDR3 reads CASSAGTGAETQYF. Written as DNA, the CDR3 is TGTGCCAGCAGCGCCGGGACCGGCGCGGAGACCCAGTACTTC.

The genes are TRBV5-1 and TRBJ2-7; 10 bases map to TRBD1. Germline lookup yields CDR1 SGHRS and CDR2 YFSETQ. This CDR3 is built from 17 residues. V lost 6 bases, J lost 4 bases, and 16 bases stayed unmatched. CDR3 residues: CASTRAPGTGDGYEQYF. The CDR3 region has the DNA TGCGCCAGCACCAGAGCCCCCGGGACAGGGGATGGATACGAGCAGTACTTC. The entire variable domain, with the rest obtained from reference TRBV5-1 and TRBJ2-7, is as follows: KAGVTQTPRYLIKTRGQQVTLSCSPISGHRSVSWYQQTPGQGLQFLFEYFSETQRNKGNFPGRFSGRQFSNSRSEMNVSTLELGDSALYLCASTRAPGTGDGYEQYFGPGTRLTVT.

This chain links TRBV7-9 with TRBJ1-2; D may be TRBD1 (5 bases). Germline lookup yields CDR1 SEHNR and CDR2 FQNEAQ (reference sequence). CDR3 length equals 13 residues. V was shortened by 7 bases and J by 4 bases, with 13 bases between the two germline ends. CDR3 residues: CASTDRGLYGYTF. For the CDR3, the DNA is TGTGCCAGCACTGATCGGGGACTCTATGGCTACACCTTC.

V usage is TRBV2 and J usage is TRBJ2-1; D uncertain. The CDR3 totals 12 residues. V was pared by 2 bases and J by 10 bases, with 9 bases between. The germline gives CDR1 SNHLY, CDR2 FYNNEI. The CDR3 protein is CASSESVEEQFF. The CDR3 DNA reads TGTGCCAGCAGTGAATCGGTGGAGGAGCAGTTCTTC.

This clone was observed once. The rearrangement uses TRBV4-3 and TRBJ1-4; D gene uncertain. Germline CDR1 and CDR2: LGHNA and YSLEER. V was pared by 1 base and J by 4 bases, with 7 bases between. The CDR3 runs 14 residues. The chain's CDR3 is CASSQVWGNEKLFF. CDR3 coding DNA: TGCGCCAGCAGCCAAGTCTGGGGTAATGAAAAACTGTTTTTT.

The DNA for the CDR3 is TGTGCCAGCAGTACCGGGACAGGGGACTACAATGAGCAGTTCTTC. Translating gives CASSTGTGDYNEQFF. The genes are TRBV2 and TRBJ2-1; 10 bases fit TRBD1. Germline CDR1 and CDR2: SNHLY and FYNNEI. Losses at the gene ends were 5 bases for V and 3 bases for J; bases not matched to a gene: 4. This CDR3 comprises 15 residues.

The rearrangement joins TRBV10-3 to TRBJ2-7, with 8 bases that match TRBD1. Trimming cost V 3 bases and J 4 bases; bases outside gene matches: 5. Germline values: CDR1 ENHRY, CDR2 SYGVKD. This CDR3 region has 14 residues. The CDR3: CAISESTGGYEQYF. DNA for the CDR3: TGTGCCATCAGTGAATCTACAGGGGGATACGAGCAGTACTTC.

The chain recombines TRBV7-6 with TRBJ2-7, with 10 bases identical to TRBD2. CDR1 is SGHVS, CDR2 FNYEAQ, per germline. The V and J ends lost 1 base and 0 bases, in that order; junction bases with no gene match: 6. There are 17 residues in the CDR3. The CDR3, as DNA: TGTGCCAGCAGCTTAGGTGCGGGACTAGCGTTCTCCTACGAGCAGTACTTC. It specifies CASSLGAGLAFSYEQYF.

This chain joins TRBV7-2 and TRBJ1-6; weak D call: TRBD1 (5 bases). Germline V CDR1 and CDR2: SGHTA, FQGNSA. This CDR3 region has 17 residues. V dropped 1 base and J dropped 4 bases, with 14 bases sitting between them. The CDR3 coding sequence is TGTGCCAGCAGCTTAGTTTTCGGGGGTGATTATAATTCACCCCTCCACTTT. Translation gives CASSLVFGGDYNSPLHF.

The V call is TRBV7-2, the J call TRBJ2-1, with 9 bases fitting TRBD1. CDR1 and CDR2 (germline): SGHTA, FQGNSA. V lost 5 bases, J lost 1 base, and 9 bases stayed unmatched. The CDR3 has 17 residues. The CDR3 spells CASSPGQGTRSYNEQFF. CDR3 in DNA: TGTGCCAGCAGCCCGGGACAGGGAACGAGATCCTACAATGAGCAGTTCTTC.

The V and J genes are TRBV7-2 and TRBJ2-5; D gene ambiguous. The CDR3 spans 12 residues. The V gene lost 3 bases and the J gene lost 2 bases, with 4 bases spanning the gap. Germline-derived CDR1 and CDR2 are SGHTA and FQGNSA. DNA for the CDR3: TGTGCCAGCAGCTTGGGGCAAGAGACCCAGTACTTC. The encoded protein is CASSLGQETQYF.

This chain links TRBV5-6 with TRBJ2-7, with 9 nucleotides matching TRBD1. Trimming at V came to 5 bases and at J to 5 bases, leaving 20 bases not matched to a gene. This CDR3 has 18 amino acids. CDR1 is SGHDT, CDR2 YYEEEE, per germline. The CDR3 DNA reads as TGTGCCAGCAGTGGGGGTCCCGGGACAGGGTCCAGGATCCACGAGCAGTACTTC. Its translation is CASSGGPGTGSRIHEQYF.

This chain joins TRBV4-2 and TRBJ1-4; D is undetermined. The germline V and J ends were trimmed by 0 bases and 4 bases, with 18 bases remaining between them. This CDR3 region has 18 residues. The germline gives CDR1 LGHNA, CDR2 YNFKEQ. CDR3 loop: CASSQDKSRRAGNEKLFF. Here the CDR3 DNA reads TGTGCCAGCAGCCAAGATAAGAGCCGACGGGCGGGTAATGAAAAACTGTTTTTT.

The chain recombines TRBV9 with TRBJ2-2, with 10 bases identical to TRBD1. This CDR3 has 15 amino acids. With V trimmed by 4 bases and J by 4 bases, 4 bases remained unmatched. Germline V gene lookup returns CDR1 SGDLS and CDR2 YYNGEE. Here the CDR3 reads CASSHRTGGTGELFF. CDR3 coding DNA: TGTGCCAGCAGCCATAGGACAGGGGGCACCGGGGAGCTGTTTTTT.

This chain joins TRBV19 and TRBJ2-5, with D perhaps TRBD2 (6 bases). CDR3 length: 13 amino acids. Trimming stripped 1 base from V and 6 bases from J, with 9 bases between. The germline V gene has CDR1 LNHDA and CDR2 SQIVND (reference sequence). The CDR3 loop reads CASSIGGKQTQYF. The CDR3 coding sequence is TGTGCCAGTAGTATAGGCGGGAAACAGACCCAGTACTTC.

The CDR3 DNA follows: TGCGCCAGCAGCTCAACCTACCAGGGAGAGGGAGAGACCCAGTACTTC. Its translation is CASSSTYQGEGETQYF. V is TRBV5-1 and J is TRBJ2-5; perhaps D is TRBD1 or TRBD2 (5 bases each). The CDR3 loop spans 16 amino acids. CDR1 SGHRS and CDR2 YFSETQ come from the germline V gene. Trimming left V 3 bases short and J 4 bases short, with 19 bases between.

In DNA, the CDR3 is TGTGCCATCAGTGAGGGGGGTTCTGGAGAGACCCAGTACTTC. Residues: CAISEGGSGETQYF. The gene calls are TRBV10-3 and TRBJ2-5, with D possibly called TRBD1 or TRBD2 (5 bases each). V lost 2 bases and J lost 4, with 11 bases in between. Germline lookup yields CDR1 ENHRY and CDR2 SYGVKD. This CDR3 spans 14 amino acids.

This clone appeared a single time. The chain uses TRBV19 and TRBJ1-5; a possible D gene is TRBD1 (5 bases). V was cut by 3 bases and J by 6 bases, with 18 bases left in between. The CDR3 is made up of 16 amino acids. Germline lookup yields CDR1 LNHDA and CDR2 SQIVND (reference sequence). CDR3 nucleotides: TGTGCCAGTAGTATTGGGGGACGCCTGGCGGTTCAGCCCCAGCATTTT. Protein: CASSIGGRLAVQPQHF.

The table lists this clone with a count of one. This CDR3 reads CASSVATQGYEQYF. CDR3 coding DNA: TGTGCCAGCAGCGTAGCTACTCAGGGGTACGAGCAGTACTTC. The chain links TRBV9 to TRBJ2-7, with a possible D match to TRBD1 (6 bases). Germline CDR1 is SGDLS and CDR2 is YYNGEE. Trimming took off 0 bases at V and 4 bases at J, with 11 bases between the two ends. This CDR3 comprises 14 residues.

V and J are TRBV2 and TRBJ2-2, with 7 positions matching TRBD2. Germline values: CDR1 SNHLY, CDR2 FYNNEI. V dropped 6 bases and J dropped 5; count of bases not matched to a gene: 6. The CDR3 is 14 residues long. The DNA for the CDR3 is TGTGCCAGCAGACCGGGAGGAGCTACCGGGGAGCTGTTTTTT. Its protein is CASRPGGATGELFF.

The J gene is TRBJ2-7, the V gene TRBV9; 10 positions agree with TRBD2. Germline V gene lookup returns CDR1 SGDLS and CDR2 YYNGEE. The junction had 6 bases not matched to a gene; V was cut back by 0 bases and J by 6 bases. This CDR3 has 15 residues. The DNA of the CDR3 is TGTGCCAGCAGCGTAGAGGCTAGCGGGAGCGGCGAGCAGTACTTC. This encodes CASSVEASGSGEQYF.

This chain links TRBV7-3 with TRBJ2-2, with D uncertain. The germline V gene has CDR1 SGHTA and CDR2 FQGTGA. V was pared by 5 bases and J by 7 bases, with 8 bases between. The CDR3 is made up of 12 amino acids. CDR3 nucleotide sequence: TGTGCCAGCAGCCCCCATAGCGGGGAGCTGTTTTTT. This codes for CASSPHSGELFF.

The chain is built from TRBV7-2 and TRBJ2-3, with TRBD2 identical over 9 bases. V shed 0 bases, J shed 2 bases, and the junction held 9 bases outside the gene matches. Germline values: CDR1 SGHTA, CDR2 FQGNSA. The CDR3 is made up of 18 amino acids. The CDR3 DNA reads as TGTGCCAGCAGCTTAGCATATAGCGGGGGAGTTCTCACAGATACGCAGTATTTT. Translating gives CASSLAYSGGVLTDTQYF.

CDR3 coding DNA: TGTGCCAGCGCCCCTCAGGGAGCAGGGGGGAATCAGCCCCAGCATTTT. This sequence encodes CASAPQGAGGNQPQHF. The chain carries TRBV7-9 and TRBJ1-5; 7 positions agree with TRBD1. Per the germline V gene, CDR1 is SEHNR and CDR2 is FQNEAQ (reference sequence). V lost 8 bases to trimming and J lost 4 bases; unmatched junction nucleotides: 14. The CDR3 is made up of 16 amino acids. Together with reference TRBV7-9 and TRBJ1-5, the CDR3 gives the full variable domain: DTGVSQNPRHKITKRGQNVTFRCDPISEHNRLYWYRQTLGQGPEFLTYFQNEAQLEKSRLLSDRFSAERPKGSFSTLEIQRTEQGDSAMYLCASAPQGAGGNQPQHFGDGTRLSIL.

V gene TRBV19 combines with J gene TRBJ1-6; D unclear. Between the trimmed V and J ends, which lost 5 bases and 9 bases, there was a span of 20 bases. Germline V lookup: CDR1 LNHDA, CDR2 SQIVND (reference sequence). This CDR3 is 16 amino acids long. Here the CDR3 DNA reads TGTGCCAGTAGTCGGTCGAGGGAAGGTCGTCTTTCACCCCTCCACTTT. Protein: CASSRSREGRLSPLHF.

The V call is TRBV4-1, the J call TRBJ2-3; no definite D call. V was pared by 0 bases and J by 6 bases, with 13 bases between. There are 15 residues in the CDR3. Germline lookup yields CDR1 MGHRA and CDR2 YSYEKL. CDR3 DNA: TGCGCCAGCAGCCAAGATGACGGCATAGGGGATACGCAGTATTTT. Its protein product is CASSQDDGIGDTQYF.

In nucleotides, the CDR3 is TGTGCCAGCACAGGTCCAGGGGGTACGGGAGCTTTCTTT. It codes for CASTGPGGTGAFF. The chain recombines TRBV2 with TRBJ1-1; 7 nucleotides align to TRBD1. The CDR3 is 13 amino acids. With 7 bases clipped from V and 10 bases from J, the junction kept 12 bases outside the gene matches. In germline, CDR1 is SNHLY, CDR2 FYNNEI. Based on the CDR3 plus reference TRBV2 and TRBJ1-1, the full variable domain is EPEVTQTPSHQVTQMGQEVILRCVPISNHLYFYWYRQILGQKVEFLVSFYNNEISEKSEIFDDQFSVERPDGSNFTLKIRSTKLEDSAMYFCASTGPGGTGAFFGQGTRLTVV.

The chain couples TRBV11-2 to TRBJ2-1; TRBD2 aligns across 9 bases. The V gene's germline CDR1 is SGHAT and CDR2 FQNNGV. V gave up 5 bases and J gave up 8 bases; unmatched junction bases: 10. The CDR3 consists of 15 residues. The CDR3 loop reads CASSLGLASGDEQFF. The CDR3 DNA follows: TGTGCCAGCAGCCTCGGACTAGCGTCCGGGGATGAGCAGTTCTTC.